This TCR beta chain was profiled in a study of blood T cells in healthy people across ages. Study-level findings and limits: Researchers report that TCR beta diversity correlated strongly with naive T cell percentage. Older age coincided with a roughly linear decline in TCR beta diversity per million T cells.

From germline, CDR1 is DFQATT and CDR2 SNEGSKA (reference sequence). This CDR3 comprises 12 residues. The V end lost 1 base, the J end lost 1 base, and 4 bases lay between the germline ends. This clonotype was observed at least ten times. Antigen specificity is unknown. Together with a sample-barcoded 5' primer, a J-beta primer mix was included in a second PCR lasting roughly 7 to 11 cycles. TCRdb reprocessed the 5' RACE reads with MiXCR, giving one entry per CDR3 protein. The sample has about 1.5 million distinct CDR3 sequences, under 55% seen once. The total RNA that was extracted per sample amounted to at least 5.5 micrograms.

The chain is built from TRBV20-1 and TRBJ1-1; D is unresolved. The receptor comes from a woman aged 18 to 35 in good health. The sequencing sample was made of blood. The CDR3 here is CSARVRNTEAFF. The CDR3 bases are TGCAGTGCTAGAGTTCGGAACACTGAAGCTTTCTTT.